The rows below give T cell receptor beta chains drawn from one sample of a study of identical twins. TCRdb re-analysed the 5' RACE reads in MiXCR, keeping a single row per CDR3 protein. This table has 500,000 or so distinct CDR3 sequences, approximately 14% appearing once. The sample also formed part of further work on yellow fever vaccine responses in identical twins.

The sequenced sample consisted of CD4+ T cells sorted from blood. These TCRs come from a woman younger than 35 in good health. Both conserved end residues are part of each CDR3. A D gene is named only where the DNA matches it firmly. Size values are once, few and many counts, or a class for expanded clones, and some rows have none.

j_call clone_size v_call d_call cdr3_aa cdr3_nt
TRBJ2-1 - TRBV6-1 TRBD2 CASKKRGSNEQFF TGTGCCAGCAAAAAGCGGGGTAGCAATGAGCAGTTCTTC
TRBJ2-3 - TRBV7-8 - CASSLARGGSRTDTQYF TGTGCCAGCAGCTTAGCCAGGGGCGGGAGTCGTACGGATACGCAGTATTTT
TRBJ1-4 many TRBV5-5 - CASSLEWTVGEKLFF TGTGCCAGCAGCTTGGAGTGGACAGTGGGTGAAAAACTGTTTTTT
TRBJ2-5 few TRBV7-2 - CASSKGGSQETQYF TGTGCCAGCAGCAAAGGGGGGTCCCAAGAGACCCAGTACTTC
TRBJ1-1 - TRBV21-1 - CASSTSGRTGGEAFF TGTGCCAGCAGCACCTCAGGTAGGACAGGAGGTGAAGCTTTCTTT
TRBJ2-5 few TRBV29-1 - CSVGAPGASHQETQYF TGCAGCGTTGGGGCGCCGGGGGCTAGTCACCAAGAGACCCAGTACTTC
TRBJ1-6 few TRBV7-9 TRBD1 CASSAGAGGNSPLHF TGTGCCAGCAGCGCAGGGGCAGGGGGTAATTCACCCCTCCACTTT
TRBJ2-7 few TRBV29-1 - CSATATYEQYF TGCAGCGCTACAGCTACCTACGAGCAGTACTTC
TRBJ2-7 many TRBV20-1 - CSARDSRGGPYEQYF TGCAGTGCTAGAGATTCGAGGGGGGGACCTTACGAGCAGTACTTC
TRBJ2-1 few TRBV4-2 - CASSPTSIGFGENNEQFF TGTGCCAGCAGCCCGACGTCCATAGGGTTTGGGGAGAACAATGAGCAGTTCTTC
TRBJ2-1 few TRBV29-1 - CSVERVTEQFF TGCAGCGTTGAAAGGGTGACTGAGCAGTTCTTC
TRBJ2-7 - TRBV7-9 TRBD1 CASSARDRGLYEQYF TGTGCCAGCAGCGCCAGGGACAGGGGGCTCTACGAGCAGTACTTC
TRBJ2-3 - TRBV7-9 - CASSLGGSGVRTDTQYF TGTGCCAGCAGCTTGGGCGGGTCGGGGGTGAGGACAGATACGCAGTATTTT
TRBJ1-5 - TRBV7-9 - CASSLWGEDQPQHF TGTGCCAGCAGCTTATGGGGCGAGGATCAGCCCCAGCATTTT
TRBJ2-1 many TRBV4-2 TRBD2 CASSQEDSGRYNEQFF TGTGCCAGCAGCCAAGAAGATAGCGGGCGCTACAATGAGCAGTTCTTC
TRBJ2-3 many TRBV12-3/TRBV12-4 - CASSWEQGSPDTQYF TGTGCCAGCAGTTGGGAGCAGGGGTCCCCAGATACGCAGTATTTT
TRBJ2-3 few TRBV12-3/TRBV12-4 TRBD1 CASSQDRTATDTQYF TGTGCCAGCAGTCAGGACAGGACAGCCACAGATACGCAGTATTTT
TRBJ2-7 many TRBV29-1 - CSVEPKQGSEQYF TGCAGCGTTGAACCTAAACAGGGTTCCGAGCAGTACTTC
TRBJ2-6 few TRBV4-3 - CASSQVVGANVLTF TGCGCCAGCAGCCAAGTCGTTGGGGCCAACGTCCTGACTTTC
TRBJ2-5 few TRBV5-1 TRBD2 CASSSLSGGGQETQYF TGCGCCAGCAGCTCTCTTAGCGGGGGGGGCCAAGAGACCCAGTACTTC
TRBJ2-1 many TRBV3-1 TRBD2 CASSLTGTSDYNEQFF TGTGCCAGCAGCCTAACCGGGACTAGCGACTACAATGAGCAGTTCTTC
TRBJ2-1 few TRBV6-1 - CASSIGPDLQEQFF TGTGCCAGCAGCATAGGACCAGACCTACAGGAGCAGTTCTTC
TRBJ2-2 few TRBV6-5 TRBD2 CASSYFPKTSGGNTGELFF TGTGCCAGCAGTTACTTCCCTAAGACTAGCGGGGGAAACACCGGGGAGCTGTTTTTT
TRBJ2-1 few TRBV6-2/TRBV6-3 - CASSYTGEPEQFF TGTGCCAGCAGTTACACGGGAGAACCTGAGCAGTTCTTC
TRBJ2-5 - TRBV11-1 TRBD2 CASSLRSRSAIIAGQETQYF TGTGCCAGCAGCTTACGTTCCCGCTCCGCAATCATAGCGGGGCAAGAGACCCAGTACTTC
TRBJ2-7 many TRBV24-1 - CATSDTRDFSYEQYF TGTGCCACCAGTGACACCCGGGACTTCTCCTACGAGCAGTACTTC
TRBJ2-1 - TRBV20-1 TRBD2 CSARDLAGHNEQFF TGCAGTGCTAGAGACCTAGCGGGGCACAATGAGCAGTTCTTC
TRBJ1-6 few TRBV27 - CASSLLAGSYNSPLHF TGTGCCAGCAGTTTGCTTGCAGGCTCCTATAATTCACCCCTCCACTTT
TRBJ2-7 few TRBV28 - CASSFRQASYEQYF TGTGCCAGCAGTTTTCGTCAGGCCTCCTACGAGCAGTACTTC
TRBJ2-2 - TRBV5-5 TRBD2 CASSLGTSFPTGELFF TGTGCCAGCAGCTTGGGGACTAGCTTTCCCACCGGGGAGCTGTTTTTT
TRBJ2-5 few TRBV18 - CASSPSAGSGRQETQYF TGTGCCAGCTCACCATCAGCGGGTAGCGGCCGACAAGAGACCCAGTACTTC
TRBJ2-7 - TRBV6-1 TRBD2 CASSPQMGLAGVYEQYF TGTGCCAGCAGTCCGCAGATGGGACTAGCGGGAGTCTACGAGCAGTACTTC
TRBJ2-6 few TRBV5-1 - CASSLATLGGTVSSGANVLTF TGCGCCAGCAGCTTGGCTACACTAGGGGGGACAGTTAGCTCTGGGGCCAACGTCCTGACTTTC
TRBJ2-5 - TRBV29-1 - CSVEPGVETQYF TGCAGCGTTGAACCAGGGGTGGAGACCCAGTACTTC
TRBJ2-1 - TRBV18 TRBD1 CASSLGQGPSSYNEQFF TGTGCCAGCTCACTCGGACAGGGGCCCAGCTCCTACAATGAGCAGTTCTTC
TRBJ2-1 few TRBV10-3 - CAISDRVNEQFF TGTGCCATCAGTGACAGGGTAAATGAGCAGTTCTTC
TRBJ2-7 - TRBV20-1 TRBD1 CSASGGRKTVTYEQYF TGCAGTGCTTCAGGGGGCAGGAAAACTGTTACCTACGAGCAGTACTTC
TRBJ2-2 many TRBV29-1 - CSVRDGAGTGELFF TGCAGCGTTCGGGACGGGGCGGGCACCGGGGAGCTGTTTTTT
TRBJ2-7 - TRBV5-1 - CASSPATIGVGREQYF TGCGCCAGCAGCCCAGCGACGATAGGAGTCGGACGCGAGCAGTACTTC
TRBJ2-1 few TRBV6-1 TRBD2 CASSLTSGPMDEQFF TGTGCCAGCAGCCTAACTAGCGGGCCCATGGATGAGCAGTTCTTC